The T cell receptor (beta chain) described here comes from a study of blood T cell repertoires in COVID-19 (dated by TCRdb to about 2020). General notes on the study: Samples covering the acute and convalescent phases of COVID-19 were provided by collaborators in the United States, Italy and Spain. The prospective study material was composed of cDNA or gDNA derived from T cells, B-cell-depleted T cells, or PBMCs. The repertoires were released in a freely available public database meant as a resource for research on the immune response to SARS-CoV-2. Sample metadata almost always included a de-identified subject ID, COVID-19 status, age in years and sex. Where HLA class I and class II types were available, the types were taken from metadata supplied by the sample provider, not from assay-based typing. Subjects who had been exposed to COVID-19, were actively infected with it, or had recovered from it provided the deeply sampled blood TCRbeta repertoires that made up the dataset. The samples were drawn from the first 160 participants of the ongoing ImmuneRACE study and from about 1,200 subjects provided by 6 global collaborators. General findings and caveats noted by the study authors: How much clinical and demographic metadata was included differed by source and by participant, and the metadata was provided uncurated.

The immunoSEQ Assay, a bias-controlled multiplex PCR, was used to amplify TCRbeta CDR3 regions from genomic DNA. The paper's data handling went like this. Within the assay, amplification of reference gene primers was used to estimate how many nucleated cells each sample contained. To quantify the absolute abundance of each unique TCRbeta CDR3 rearrangement, sequence reads were collapsed and filtered. For each sample, productive Simpson clonality was calculated by taking the square root of Simpson's diversity index across productive rearrangements. The source is immuneACCESS, and TCRdb retained only in-frame sequences with V and J called. Part of the clones is not carried over; for the studies checked, unresolved V genes explain less than half of this, and the remainder is unexplained. V and J calls and clone size are those listed in that table; D and trimming were worked out from the DNA. A total of around 370,000 clones appear in this sample, 91% of them only once. Around 3.3% of the sample is held by the ten biggest clonotypes.

A second Seattle source provided samples from volunteer blood donors who had recovered from COVID-19. Each collaborating institution followed its own protocols to collect whole blood in K2EDTA tubes. Collaborator samples were shipped for TCRbeta analysis as frozen whole blood, isolated PBMCs, or DNA extracted from either sample type. A note on this clone: Its antigen remains unidentified. The record has no base qualities; no much larger clone is one base away.

The CDR3, from cysteine to phenylalanine, totals 17 residues. Only the CDR3 region is kept as DNA, spanning 51 bases read in frame from base 1. V and J lose 2 bases and 3 bases, and a span of 19 bases separates them. Based on the germline V gene (reference sequence), the CDR1 and CDR2 sequences are SSHAT and FNYEAQ. This clonotype originated in a woman younger than 30 who had recovered from COVID-19. Recombination linked TRBV7-7 to TRBJ1-2; too little of a D gene remains to name it. Sequencing used peripheral blood. The nucleotide sequence is TGTGCCAGCAGCTTAATTTTTGGGCCCCGTTGGGACTATGGCTACACCTTC. The resulting protein is CASSLIFGPRWDYGYTF.